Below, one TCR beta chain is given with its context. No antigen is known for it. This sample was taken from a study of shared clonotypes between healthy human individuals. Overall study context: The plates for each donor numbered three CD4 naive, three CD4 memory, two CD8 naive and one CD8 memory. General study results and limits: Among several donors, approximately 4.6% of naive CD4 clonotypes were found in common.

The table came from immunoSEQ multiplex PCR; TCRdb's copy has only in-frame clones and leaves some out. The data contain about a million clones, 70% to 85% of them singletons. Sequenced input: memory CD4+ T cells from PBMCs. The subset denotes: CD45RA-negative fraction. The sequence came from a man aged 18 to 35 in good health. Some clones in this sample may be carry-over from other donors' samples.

The CDR3 loop is CASSLGLQGAGEAFF. The CDR3 DNA sequence: TGTGCCAGCAGCTTGGGATTACAGGGGGCCGGTGAAGCTTTCTTT. This chain links TRBV7-9 with TRBJ1-1; TRBD1 matches 9 bases. Germline V lookup: CDR1 SEHNR, CDR2 FQNEAQ (reference sequence). With 3 bases clipped from V and 7 bases from J, the junction kept 9 bases outside the gene matches. The CDR3 is 15 residues long.